A selection of T cell receptor beta chains follows, all from one sample in a study of blood T cell repertoires in COVID-19. The protocol was immunoSEQ multiplex PCR, while the TCRdb copy is restricted to in-frame clones and leaves out a portion. The table lists about 230,000 clones, around four fifths of them singletons. The sample consisted of peripheral blood. The receptors come from a man between 35 and 55 years old with acute or convalescent COVID-19. Each CDR3 is given with its conserved first and last residue.

>TRBV29-1|TRBJ2-7
CSVTGQGYEQYF
>TRBV10-1|TRBJ2-3
CASSESTSGSTDTQYF
>TRBV18|TRBJ1-2
CASSPRQGPPDGYTF
>TRBV5-4|TRBJ2-1
CASSGEGGGTRYNEQFF
>TRBV27|TRBJ1-4
CASRTRGGEKLFF
>TRBV7-6|TRBJ1-1
CASSREGGTEAFF
>TRBV7-9|TRBJ2-2
CASSLFRQRGGTGELFF
>TRBV7-6|TRBJ2-7
CASSSGQGLSEQYF
>TRBV2|TRBJ2-3
CASMPGGKGTQYF
>TRBV20-1|TRBJ2-3
CSLVRADTQYF
>TRBV4-2|TRBJ1-4
CASGGQLEKLFF
>TRBV7-8|TRBJ1-3
CASSLAATGFPGNTIYF
>TRBV24-1|TRBJ2-6
CATSAGVGANVLTF
>TRBV6-5|TRBJ2-4
CASSGGPDIQYF
>TRBV5-1|TRBJ2-7
CASSWDRPNEQYF
>TRBV12-3/TRBV12-4|TRBJ1-3
CASSLQTGGLRF
>TRBV9|TRBJ2-2
CASSVAWNTGELFF
>TRBV29-1|TRBJ2-1
CSAGLGTGSYNEQFF
>TRBV15|TRBJ1-2
CATSTGQGTTGYTF
>TRBV7-6|TRBJ1-2
CASSFSTGGNYGYTF
>TRBV12-3/TRBV12-4|TRBJ2-1
CASSLSLNEQFF
>TRBV19|TRBJ2-5
CASSRETGTGVETQYF
>TRBV7-8|TRBJ2-1
CASSLSGRSSYNEQFF
>TRBV5-1|TRBJ2-2
CASSLSTGNFAGELFF